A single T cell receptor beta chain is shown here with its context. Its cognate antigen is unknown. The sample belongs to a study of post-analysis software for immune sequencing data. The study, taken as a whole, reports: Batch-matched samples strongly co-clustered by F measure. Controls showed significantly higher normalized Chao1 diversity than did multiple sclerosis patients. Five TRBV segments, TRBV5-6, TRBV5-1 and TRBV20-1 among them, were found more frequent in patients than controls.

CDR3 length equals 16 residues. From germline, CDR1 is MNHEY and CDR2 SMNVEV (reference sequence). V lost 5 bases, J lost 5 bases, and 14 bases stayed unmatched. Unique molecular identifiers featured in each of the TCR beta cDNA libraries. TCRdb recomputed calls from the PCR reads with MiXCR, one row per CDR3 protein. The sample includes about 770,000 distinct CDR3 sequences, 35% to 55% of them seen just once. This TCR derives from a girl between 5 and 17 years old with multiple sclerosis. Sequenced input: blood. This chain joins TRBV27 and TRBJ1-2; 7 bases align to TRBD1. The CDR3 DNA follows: TGTGCCAGCAGTCTCGTAGCGGGGACAGATACTTATGGCTACACCTTC. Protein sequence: CASSLVAGTDTYGYTF.